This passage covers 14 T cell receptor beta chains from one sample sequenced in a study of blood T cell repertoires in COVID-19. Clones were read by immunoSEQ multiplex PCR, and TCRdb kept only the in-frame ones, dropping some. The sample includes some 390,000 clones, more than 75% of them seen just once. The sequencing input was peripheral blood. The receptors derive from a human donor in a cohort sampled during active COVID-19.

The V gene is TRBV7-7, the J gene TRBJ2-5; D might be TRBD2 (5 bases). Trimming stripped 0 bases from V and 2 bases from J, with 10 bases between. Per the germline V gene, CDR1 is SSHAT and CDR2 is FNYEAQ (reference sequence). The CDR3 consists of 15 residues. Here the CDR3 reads CASSLAFSGQETQYF. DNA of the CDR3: TGTGCCAGCAGCTTAGCGTTCAGCGGACAAGAGACCCAGTACTTC.

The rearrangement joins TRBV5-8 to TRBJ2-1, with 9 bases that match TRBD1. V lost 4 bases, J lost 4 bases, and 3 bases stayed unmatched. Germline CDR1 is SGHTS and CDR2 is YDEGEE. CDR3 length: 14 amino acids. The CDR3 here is CASSPGQGYNEQFF. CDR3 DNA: TGTGCCAGCAGCCCGGGACAGGGATACAATGAGCAGTTCTTC. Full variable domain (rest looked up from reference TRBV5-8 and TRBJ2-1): EAGVTQSPTHLIKTRGQQATLRCSPISGHTSVYWYQQALGLGLQFLLWYDEGEERNRGNFPPRFSGRQFPNYSSELNVNALELEDSALYLCASSPGQGYNEQFFGPGTRLTVL.

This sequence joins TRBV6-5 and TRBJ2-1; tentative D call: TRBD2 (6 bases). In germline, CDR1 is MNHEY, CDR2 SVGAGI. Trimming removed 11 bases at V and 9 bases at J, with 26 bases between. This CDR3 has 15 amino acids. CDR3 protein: CASVPGGNFIGEQFF. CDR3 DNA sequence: TGTGCCTCAGTCCCCGGCGGGAATTTTATTGGTGAGCAGTTCTTC.

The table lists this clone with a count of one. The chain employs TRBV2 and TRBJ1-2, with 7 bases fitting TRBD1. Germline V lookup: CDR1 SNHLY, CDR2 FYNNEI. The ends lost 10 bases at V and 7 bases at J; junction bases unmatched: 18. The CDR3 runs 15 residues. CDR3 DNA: TGTGCCATCCCCAGGACAGGACCCGGACCATTTGGCTACACCTTC. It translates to CAIPRTGPGPFGYTF. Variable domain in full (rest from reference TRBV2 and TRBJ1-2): EPEVTQTPSHQVTQMGQEVILRCVPISNHLYFYWYRQILGQKVEFLVSFYNNEISEKSEIFDDQFSVERPDGSNFTLKIRSTKLEDSAMYFCAIPRTGPGPFGYTFGSGTRLTVV.

The CDR3 is CASSVLGTENEQFF. The CDR3, as DNA: TGTGCCAGCAGCGTATTAGGGACAGAGAATGAGCAGTTCTTC. The chain has TRBV9 and TRBJ2-1; 7 bases map to TRBD1. This CDR3 comprises 14 residues. Germline V lookup: CDR1 SGDLS, CDR2 YYNGEE. V shed 1 base, J shed 7 bases, and the junction held 5 bases outside the gene matches.

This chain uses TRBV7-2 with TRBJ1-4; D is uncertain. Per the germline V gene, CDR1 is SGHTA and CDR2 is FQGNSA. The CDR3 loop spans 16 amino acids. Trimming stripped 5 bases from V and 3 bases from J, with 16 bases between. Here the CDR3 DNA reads TGTGCCAGCAGCCCCTTGGGTGGAGCAGCTAATGAAAAACTGTTTTTT. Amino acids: CASSPLGGAANEKLFF.

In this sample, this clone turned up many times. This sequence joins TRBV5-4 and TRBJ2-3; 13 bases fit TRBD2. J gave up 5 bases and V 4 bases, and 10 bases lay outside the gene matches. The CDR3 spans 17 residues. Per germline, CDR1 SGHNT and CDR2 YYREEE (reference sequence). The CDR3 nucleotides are TGTGCCAGCAGCCGGACCCCCGGACTAGCGGGGGTAGATACGCAGTATTTT. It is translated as CASSRTPGLAGVDTQYF. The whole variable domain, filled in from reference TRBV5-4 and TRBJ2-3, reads ETGVTQSPTHLIKTRGQQVTLRCSSQSGHNTVSWYQQALGQGPQFIFQYYREEENGRGNFPPRFSGLQFPNYSSELNVNALELDDSALYLCASSRTPGLAGVDTQYFGPGTRLTVL.

CDR3 in amino acids: CASSMAGQGNNQPQHF. CDR3 sequence (DNA): TGTGCCAGTAGTATGGCGGGACAGGGCAACAATCAGCCCCAGCATTTT. V usage is TRBV19 and J usage is TRBJ1-5, with 9 bases lining up with TRBD1. The CDR3 loop spans 16 amino acids. Trimming cost V 3 bases and J 3 bases; bases outside gene matches: 6. The germline gives CDR1 LNHDA, CDR2 SQIVND (reference sequence).

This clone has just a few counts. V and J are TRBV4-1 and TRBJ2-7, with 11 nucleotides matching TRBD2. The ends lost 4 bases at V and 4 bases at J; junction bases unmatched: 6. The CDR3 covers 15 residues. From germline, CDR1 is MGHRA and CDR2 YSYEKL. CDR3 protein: CASSLGTSGGYEQYF. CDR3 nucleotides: TGCGCCAGCAGCCTAGGGACTAGCGGAGGGTACGAGCAGTACTTC.

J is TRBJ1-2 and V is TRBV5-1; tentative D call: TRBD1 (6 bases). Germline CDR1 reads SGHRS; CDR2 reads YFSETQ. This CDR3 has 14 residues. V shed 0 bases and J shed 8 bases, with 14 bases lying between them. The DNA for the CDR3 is TGCGCCAGCAGCTTGGCCGGGGGGCAACACGGCTACACCTTC. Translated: CASSLAGGQHGYTF.

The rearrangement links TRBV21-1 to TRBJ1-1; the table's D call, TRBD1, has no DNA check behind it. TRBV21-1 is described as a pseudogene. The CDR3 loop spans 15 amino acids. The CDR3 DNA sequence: TGTGCCAGCAGCAAAGATGGCAGGGGAGCAACTGAAGCTTTCTTT. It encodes CASSKDGRGATEAFF.

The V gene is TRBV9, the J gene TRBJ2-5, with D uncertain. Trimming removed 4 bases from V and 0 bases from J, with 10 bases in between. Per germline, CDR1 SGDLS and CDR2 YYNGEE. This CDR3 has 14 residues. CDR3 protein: CASSTSVDQETQYF. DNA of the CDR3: TGTGCCAGCAGCACCAGCGTAGACCAAGAGACCCAGTACTTC. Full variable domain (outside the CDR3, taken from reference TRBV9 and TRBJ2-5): DSGVTQTPKHLITATGQRVTLRCSPRSGDLSVYWYQQSLDQGLQFLIQYYNGEERAKGNILERFSAQQFPDLHSELNLSSLELGDSALYFCASSTSVDQETQYFGPGTRLLVL.

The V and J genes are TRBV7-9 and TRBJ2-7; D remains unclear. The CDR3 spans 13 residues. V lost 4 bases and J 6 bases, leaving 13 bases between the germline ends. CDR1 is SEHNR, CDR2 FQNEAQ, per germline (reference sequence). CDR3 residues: CASSSQVWAEQYF. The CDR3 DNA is TGTGCCAGCAGCTCCCAAGTATGGGCCGAGCAGTACTTC.

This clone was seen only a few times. CDR3 coding DNA: TGTGCCAGCAGCTCCCATCCTGGAGATAACACTGAAGCTTTCTTT. It is translated as CASSSHPGDNTEAFF. This chain connects TRBV7-2 to TRBJ1-1; the D is unclear. Germline-derived CDR1 and CDR2 are SGHTA and FQGNSA. This CDR3 has 15 amino acids. V gave up 4 bases and J gave up 2 bases, with 14 bases separating them.